This T cell receptor (beta chain) derives from a study of blood T cell repertoires in COVID-19. On the study more broadly: The cDNA or gDNA used as material had been derived from T cells, B-cell-depleted T cells, or PBMCs.

Trimming left V 0 bases short and J 5 bases short, with 10 bases between. Germline CDR1 and CDR2: GTSNPN and SVGIG (reference sequence). CDR3 size: 13 residues. This table comes from immunoSEQ multiplex PCR, and its TCRdb copy is limited to in-frame clones, with some not included. The sample has a few hundred thousand clones, roughly 90% seen once. Those enrolled in Seattle joined during active infection and were followed longitudinally afterward. V usage is TRBV30 and J usage is TRBJ2-5; D perhaps matches TRBD1 (5 bases). The sample taken for sequencing was peripheral blood. The receptor was derived from a woman aged 25 to 39 with COVID-19, enrolled during active disease. The CDR3 DNA is TGTGCCTGGAGTGTTGGCAGGGTGGAGACCCAGTACTTC. It translates to CAWSVGRVETQYF. Using reference TRBV30 and TRBJ2-5 for the parts outside the CDR3, the full variable domain is SQTIHQWPATLVQPVGSPLSLECTVEGTSNPNLYWYRQAAGRGLQLLFYSVGIGQISSEVPQNLSASRPQDRQFILSSKKLLLSDSGFYLCAWSVGRVETQYFGPGTRLLVL.